The 13 T cell receptor beta chains below were found in one sample sequenced in a study of blood T cell repertoires in COVID-19. Sequencing was performed with immunoSEQ multiplex PCR; in TCRdb, only in-frame clones are kept and a portion is missing. The table shows around 130,000 clones, with about nine tenths occurring only once. Sequencing used peripheral blood. Every receptor here comes from a man between 60 and 75 years old with COVID-19, enrolled during active disease.

This clone was counted a single time. The V gene is TRBV4-1, the J gene TRBJ1-5; 7 bases are shared with TRBD1. Germline V CDR1 and CDR2: MGHRA, YSYEKL. The CDR3 has 15 residues. Losses at the gene ends were 1 base for V and 4 bases for J; bases not matched to a gene: 4. As DNA, the CDR3 is TGCGCCAGCAGCCAAGTATCGACAGGGAATCAGCCCCAGCATTTT. Amino acids: CASSQVSTGNQPQHF.

The chain links TRBV5-1 to TRBJ1-2; a weak D match, TRBD1 (6 bases). This CDR3 has 14 amino acids. Between the trimmed V and J ends, which lost 4 bases and 5 bases, there was a span of 15 bases. Germline CDR1 is SGHRS and CDR2 is YFSETQ. For the CDR3, the DNA is TGCGCCAGCAGCCCGGACAGTCCGGCGTATGGCTACACCTTC. Amino acids: CASSPDSPAYGYTF.

This sequence joins TRBV11-1 and TRBJ2-1; 11 nucleotides match TRBD2. CDR3 size: 16 residues. In germline, CDR1 is SGHAT, CDR2 FQDESV (reference sequence). With 0 bases clipped from V and 7 bases from J, the junction kept 5 bases outside the gene matches. The CDR3 sequence: CASSLAVGLAANEQFF. In DNA, the CDR3 is TGTGCCAGCAGCTTAGCCGTGGGACTAGCGGCGAATGAGCAGTTCTTC. The complete variable domain, with remaining parts taken from reference TRBV11-1 and TRBJ2-1, reads EAEVAQSPRYKITEKSQAVAFWCDPISGHATLYWYRQILGQGPELLVQFQDESVVDDSQLPKDRFSAERLKGVDSTLKIQPAELGDSAMYLCASSLAVGLAANEQFFGPGTRLTVL.

The J gene is TRBJ2-7, the V gene TRBV18; 10 nucleotides match TRBD2. CDR3 length equals 16 residues. Trimming cost V 2 bases and J 2 bases; bases outside gene matches: 6. In germline, CDR1 is KGHSH, CDR2 LQKENI. CDR3 protein: CASSPTSGNEPYEQYF. As DNA, the CDR3 is TGTGCCAGCTCACCAACTAGCGGGAATGAACCCTACGAGCAGTACTTC.

This rearrangement joins TRBV2 to TRBJ2-2, with D possibly TRBD2 on 6 matching bases. V lost 8 bases and J lost 3, with 10 bases in between. The CDR3 has 13 amino acids. Germline-derived CDR1 and CDR2 are SNHLY and FYNNEI. This CDR3 is CASGDFYTGELFF. DNA of the CDR3: TGTGCCAGCGGGGACTTTTACACCGGGGAGCTGTTTTTT.

The chain couples TRBV13 to TRBJ2-1; D is undetermined. Germline V lookup: CDR1 PRHDT, CDR2 FYEKMQ (reference sequence). The CDR3 has 15 residues. Trimming shortened V by 0 bases and J by 6 bases, and 12 bases separated the two germline ends. The CDR3 is CASSLGGDLRNEQFF. As DNA, the CDR3 is TGTGCCAGCAGCTTAGGCGGAGACCTTCGCAATGAGCAGTTCTTC.

This sequence joins TRBV7-8 and TRBJ2-1; D possibly corresponds to TRBD1 (5 bases). Trimming took 5 bases from V and 4 from J, leaving 9 bases between them. Germline CDR1 and CDR2: SGHVS and FQNEAQ. This CDR3 has 13 residues. For the CDR3, the DNA is TGTGCCAGCAGCACGGACACTTACAATGAGCAGTTCTTC. It codes for CASSTDTYNEQFF. Complete variable domain (other parts from reference TRBV7-8 and TRBJ2-1): GAGVSQSPRYKVAKRGQDVALRCDPISGHVSLFWYQQALGQGPEFLTYFQNEAQLDKSGLPSDRFFAERPEGSVSTLKIQRTQQEDSAVYLCASSTDTYNEQFFGPGTRLTVL.

The genes are TRBV4-2 and TRBJ2-7; D is undetermined. Trimming took 0 bases from V and 3 from J, leaving 12 bases between them. Germline V gives CDR1 LGHNA, CDR2 YNFKEQ. There are 15 residues in the CDR3. The CDR3 DNA sequence: TGTGCCAGCAGCCAAGATACCGCGGAAAGCTACGAGCAGTACTTC. Its translation: CASSQDTAESYEQYF.

The chain couples TRBV7-6 to TRBJ2-2; 7 nucleotides align to TRBD2. Per germline, CDR1 SGHVS and CDR2 FNYEAQ. The CDR3 is 16 residues long. V lost 5 bases, J lost 1 base, and 7 bases stayed unmatched. The CDR3 here is CASSPGTTLNTGELFF. In DNA, the CDR3 is TGTGCCAGCAGCCCTGGGACTACCCTGAACACCGGGGAGCTGTTTTTT.

The chain joins TRBV9 to TRBJ1-2; 8 nucleotides match TRBD1. Germline loops: CDR1 SGDLS, CDR2 YYNGEE. V was pared by 0 bases and J by 8 bases, with 12 bases of the junction left unmatched. The CDR3 extends over 16 amino acids. CDR3 sequence: CASSVAPGQGRYGYTF. The CDR3 DNA sequence: TGTGCCAGCAGCGTAGCCCCAGGACAGGGAAGGTACGGCTACACCTTC.

The chain joins TRBV5-1 to TRBJ1-1, with TRBD1 as a possible D gene (5 bases). The CDR3 runs to 17 residues. V gave up 4 bases and J gave up 6 bases, with 25 bases separating them. Germline V CDR1 and CDR2: SGHRS, YFSETQ. In nucleotides, the CDR3 is TGCGCCAGCAGCCCGGACGGGGGAGAGGGGCTAGGGGCTGAAGCTTTCTTT. This gives the protein CASSPDGGEGLGAEAFF.

CDR3 DNA: TGTGCCATCAGTGAGCCCTGGACGGAGGGCACTGAAGCTTTCTTT. Its protein product is CAISEPWTEGTEAFF. The chain recombines TRBV10-3 with TRBJ1-1; D is unresolved. Trimming shortened V by 2 bases and J by 4 bases, and 14 bases separated the two germline ends. Per the germline V gene, CDR1 is ENHRY and CDR2 is SYGVKD. This CDR3 has 15 residues.

The table lists this clone with a count of one. The chain recombines TRBV5-4 with TRBJ2-7, with a possible D match to TRBD2 (6 bases). CDR1 and CDR2 (germline): SGHNT, YYREEE (reference sequence). V lost 2 bases and J 5 bases, leaving 17 bases between the germline ends. The CDR3 consists of 15 residues. DNA for the CDR3: TGTGCCAGCAGCTTAGGATCGGGAGTGGAGAACGAGCAGTACTTC. It codes for CASSLGSGVENEQYF.